This T cell receptor beta chain derives from a study of T cell responses to AZD1222 COVID-19 vaccine. Second-dose recipients at about 4 or about 12 weeks were treated as one pooled group. The CDR3 length is 17 residues. Germline CDR1 and CDR2: SGHAT and FQNNGV. The germline V and J ends were trimmed by 0 bases and 0 bases, with 13 bases remaining between them. Study observations and caveats: Seropositive at baseline were only a handful of AZD1222 recipients. The reported proportion of spike-specific TCRs targeting unmutated variant regions was nearly half.

As to this clone: Antigen: not known.

The protocol was immunoSEQ multiplex PCR, while the TCRdb copy is restricted to in-frame clones and leaves out a portion. The sample shows approximately 130,000 clones, approximately 85% of them seen only once. Here the sequenced sample was peripheral blood, taken 28 days after the second AZD1222 dose. The gene calls are TRBV11-2 and TRBJ2-3, with D uncertain. This receptor was taken from an adult who received the AZD1222 COVID-19 vaccine. The CDR3 reads CASSLDRTVASTDTQYF. The CDR3, as DNA: TGTGCCAGCAGCTTAGATCGCACAGTCGCTAGCACAGATACGCAGTATTTT.